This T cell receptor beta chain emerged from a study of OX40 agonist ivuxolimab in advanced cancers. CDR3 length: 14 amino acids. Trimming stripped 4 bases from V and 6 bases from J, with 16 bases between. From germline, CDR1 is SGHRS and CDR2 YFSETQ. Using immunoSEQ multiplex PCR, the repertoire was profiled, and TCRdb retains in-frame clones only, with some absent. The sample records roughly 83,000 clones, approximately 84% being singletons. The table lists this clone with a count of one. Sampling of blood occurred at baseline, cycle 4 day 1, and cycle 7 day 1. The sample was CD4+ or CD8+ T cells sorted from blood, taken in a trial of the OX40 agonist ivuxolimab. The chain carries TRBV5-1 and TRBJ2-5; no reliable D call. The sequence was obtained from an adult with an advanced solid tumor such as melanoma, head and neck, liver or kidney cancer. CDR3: CASSARVGAQTQYF. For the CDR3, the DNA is TGCGCCAGCAGCGCCCGGGTGGGTGCCCAGACCCAGTACTTC.